Below are 28 T cell receptor beta chains sequenced from a single sample in a study of spatial heterogeneity in lung cancer. TCRdb re-called the 5' RACE reads with MiXCR, one entry per CDR3 protein. Of 45,000 to 55,000 distinct CDR3 sequences listed, around 5.2% were seen once; the top ten hold more than 9.5%. Time point of the sample: sample taken at primary tumor resection. Sample: PBMCs, taken at surgery. The receptors were gathered from a male donor with early-stage non-small cell lung cancer.

In its sample, this clonotype was seen a few times. The rearrangement joins TRBV18 to TRBJ2-7; D unresolved. V gave up 5 bases and J gave up 3 bases, with 14 bases separating them. This CDR3 spans 14 amino acids. Per germline, CDR1 KGHSH and CDR2 LQKENI. CDR3 region: CASSSYSASYEQYF. DNA for the CDR3: TGTGCCAGCTCATCCTACAGCGCCAGCTACGAGCAGTACTTC. Complete variable domain (other parts from reference TRBV18 and TRBJ2-7): NAGVMQNPRHLVRRRGQEARLRCSPMKGHSHVYWYRQLPEEGLKFMVYLQKENIIDESGMPKERFSAEFPKEGPSILRIQQVVRGDSAAYFCASSSYSASYEQYFGPGTRLTVT.

The rearrangement uses TRBV6-5 and TRBJ2-5; TRBD1 agrees at 8 bases. Trimming cost V 6 bases and J 4 bases; bases outside gene matches: 10. From germline, CDR1 is MNHEY and CDR2 SVGAGI. This CDR3 region has 15 residues. DNA of the CDR3: TGTGCCAGCAGCAGACCGGGACAGGTCTCAGAGACCCAGTACTTC. Amino acids: CASSRPGQVSETQYF.

V usage is TRBV19 and J usage is TRBJ2-2; TRBD2 matches 12 bases. Per the germline V gene, CDR1 is LNHDA and CDR2 is SQIVND (reference sequence). This CDR3 comprises 15 residues. V shed 7 bases and J 5 bases; nucleotides not matched to a gene: 5. The CDR3 region has the DNA TGTGCCAGTAATCTACTAGCGGGAGGAACCGGGGAGCTGTTTTTT. Translating gives CASNLLAGGTGELFF.

This clonotype has more than one count but fewer than ten. This chain joins TRBV20-1 and TRBJ2-2; D is unresolved. Germline CDR1 and CDR2: DFQATT and SNEGSKA (reference sequence). The CDR3 consists of 15 residues. V lost 4 bases and J lost 5, with 17 bases in between. CDR3 region: CSANDGRMKTGELFF. In nucleotides, the CDR3 is TGCAGTGCTAATGACGGACGGATGAAAACCGGGGAGCTGTTTTTT.

Written as DNA, the CDR3 is TGTGCCAGCAGCCCCTCATATTTCTCTAGTACAGATACGCAGTATTTT. This translates into CASSPSYFSSTDTQYF. The gene calls are TRBV5-5 and TRBJ2-3; no definite D call. Germline V gene lookup returns CDR1 SGHKS and CDR2 YYEKEE (reference sequence). The CDR3 is 16 residues long. Trimming left V 4 bases short and J 3 bases short, with 18 bases between.

The table lists this clonotype with many counts. The CDR3 sequence is CASSPWTSGETQYF. The CDR3 DNA reads as TGTGCCAGCAGCCCCTGGACTAGCGGAGAGACCCAGTACTTC. The J gene is TRBJ2-5, the V gene TRBV9; 10 nucleotides align to TRBD2. Germline values: CDR1 SGDLS, CDR2 YYNGEE. The CDR3 loop spans 14 amino acids. V trimming: 4 bases; J trimming: 4 bases; junction bases outside the gene matches: 4.

By proportion, this clonotype is medium-sized. The chain couples TRBV20-1 to TRBJ2-7; D uncertain. Germline V gene lookup returns CDR1 DFQATT and CDR2 SNEGSKA (reference sequence). This CDR3 spans 11 amino acids. The germline V and J ends were trimmed by 3 bases and 3 bases, with 6 bases remaining between them. Here the CDR3 DNA reads TGCAGTGCTAGGGGAAGCTACGAGCAGTACTTC. It encodes CSARGSYEQYF.

This clonotype was picked up many times. In DNA, the CDR3 is TGCGCCAGCAGCCGATCGCTGGGGGGAGCCTCCTACAATGAGCAGTTCTTC. Translating gives CASSRSLGGASYNEQFF. The chain is built from TRBV4-3 and TRBJ2-1, with a tentative D call TRBD2 (6 bases). Germline assignment: CDR1 LGHNA and CDR2 YSLEER. V was trimmed by 4 bases and J by 0 bases, leaving 16 bases between them. The CDR3 runs to 17 residues.

This clonotype was seen ten or more times. Compared with germline, one end of the junction differs, possibly owing to a read error. The V gene is TRBV6-5, the J gene TRBJ2-7, with D perhaps matching TRBD1 or TRBD2 (5 bases each). Germline V gene data show CDR1 as MNHEY and CDR2 as SVGAGI. CDR3 length equals 14 residues. CDR3 sequence (DNA): TGTGCCGGCAGTTCGGGACGGAGCTCCTACGAGCAGTACTTC. Residues: CAGSSGRSSYEQYF.

This clonotype was seen at least ten times. This chain connects TRBV4-1 to TRBJ1-1; 7 bases line up with TRBD1. Germline loops: CDR1 MGHRA, CDR2 YSYEKL. The CDR3 totals 16 residues. Trimming at V came to 0 bases and at J to 4 bases, leaving 8 bases not matched to a gene. The CDR3 here is CASSQDKRQGGTEAFF. Written as DNA, the CDR3 is TGCGCCAGCAGCCAAGACAAGAGACAGGGAGGCACTGAAGCTTTCTTT.

V usage is TRBV7-6 and J usage is TRBJ2-3; D is unresolved. Germline lookup yields CDR1 SGHVS and CDR2 FNYEAQ. This CDR3 has 13 residues. V lost 4 bases and J 2 bases, leaving 7 bases between the germline ends. This CDR3 reads CASSSFITDTQYF. In DNA, the CDR3 is TGTGCCAGCAGCTCCTTTATCACAGATACGCAGTATTTT.

In this sample, this clonotype turned up many times. This chain links TRBV4-1 with TRBJ1-1; D remains unclear. Deletions cut 1 base from V and 4 bases from J, with 10 bases between. The V gene's germline CDR1 is MGHRA and CDR2 YSYEKL. The CDR3 consists of 14 residues. The CDR3 region is CASSQGPAGTEAFF. CDR3 DNA sequence: TGCGCCAGCAGCCAAGGGCCCGCGGGCACTGAAGCTTTCTTT.

This clonotype has a count of ten or more. The CDR3 loop reads CASSRMGLAGGQRANVLTF. Written as DNA, the CDR3 is TGTGCCAGCAGCAGAATGGGACTAGCGGGAGGGCAGAGGGCCAACGTCCTGACTTTC. This chain joins TRBV6-2 or TRBV6-3 and TRBJ2-6; 16 bases agree with TRBD2. The CDR3 is 19 residues long. V trimming: 6 bases; J trimming: 5 bases; junction bases outside the gene matches: 10. Germline V gives CDR1 MNHEY, CDR2 SVGEGT.

In this sample, this clonotype turned up many times. The chain combines TRBV28 with TRBJ2-5; D may be TRBD1 (5 bases). This CDR3 region has 12 residues. Germline V gene sequence: CDR1 MDHEN, CDR2 SYDVKM. The V gene lost 9 bases and the J gene lost 2 bases, with 10 bases spanning the gap. CDR3: CASSAGQETQYF. The CDR3 DNA reads TGTGCCAGTTCGGCAGGGCAAGAGACCCAGTACTTC. The whole variable domain, filled in from reference TRBV28 and TRBJ2-5, reads DVKVTQSSRYLVKRTGEKVFLECVQDMDHENMFWYRQDPGLGLRLIYFSYDVKMKEKGDIPEGYSVSREKKERFSLILESASTNQTSMYLCASSAGQETQYFGPGTRLLVL.

The sample holds many counts of this clonotype. The V and J genes are TRBV30 and TRBJ2-1; D might be TRBD2 (6 bases). CDR3 size: 13 residues. Trimming removed 3 bases at V and 3 bases at J, with 9 bases between. Looked up from germline, CDR1 is GTSNPN and CDR2 is SVGIG (reference sequence). CDR3 loop: CAWRGRDYNEQFF. In nucleotides, the CDR3 is TGTGCCTGGAGGGGGCGGGACTACAATGAGCAGTTCTTC. The whole variable domain, remainder taken from reference TRBV30 and TRBJ2-1, is SQTIHQWPATLVQPVGSPLSLECTVEGTSNPNLYWYRQAAGRGLQLLFYSVGIGQISSEVPQNLSASRPQDRQFILSSKKLLLSDSGFYLCAWRGRDYNEQFFGPGTRLTVL.

In its sample, this clonotype was seen many times. The rearrangement links TRBV10-3 to TRBJ2-3; D not resolved. The CDR3 is 12 residues long. CDR1 ENHRY and CDR2 SYGVKD come from the germline V gene. V dropped 1 base and J dropped 2 bases, with 1 base sitting between them. For the CDR3, the DNA is TGTGCCATCAGTGAGTTCACAGATACGCAGTATTTT. This gives the protein CAISEFTDTQYF.

This clonotype was observed at least ten times. The chain couples TRBV20-1 to TRBJ2-7; D remains unclear. Trimming shortened V by 1 base and J by 0 bases, and 4 bases separated the two germline ends. In germline, CDR1 is DFQATT, CDR2 SNEGSKA (reference sequence). This CDR3 spans 12 amino acids. In nucleotides, the CDR3 is TGCAGTGCTAGAGGGTCCTCCTACGAGCAGTACTTC. The encoded protein is CSARGSSYEQYF.

Within the sample, this clonotype is medium-sized. The chain is built from TRBV27 and TRBJ2-7; maybe TRBD1 (5 bases). This CDR3 is 16 amino acids long. Trimming shortened V by 5 bases and J by 4 bases, and 21 bases separated the two germline ends. Germline V gene data show CDR1 as MNHEY and CDR2 as SMNVEV (reference sequence). The CDR3 region has the DNA TGTGCCAGCAGTCCCGGACCTGGGGCTAGTGTATACGAGCAGTACTTC. Translated: CASSPGPGASVYEQYF.

The sample holds many counts of this clonotype. The chain couples TRBV27 to TRBJ2-1; the D is unclear. This CDR3 is 16 amino acids long. V was pared by 1 base and J by 7 bases, with 17 bases between. CDR1 and CDR2 from the germline V gene are MNHEY and SMNVEV (reference sequence). CDR3 DNA sequence: TGTGCCAGCAGTTTATATATCCCCTATGAGGTAAATGAGCAGTTCTTC. Translated, it gives CASSLYIPYEVNEQFF.

This clonotype occurred many times. This chain uses TRBV20-1 with TRBJ2-7; 9 nucleotides line up with TRBD1. This CDR3 is built from 13 residues. Per germline, CDR1 DFQATT and CDR2 SNEGSKA (reference sequence). J was trimmed by 9 bases and V by 6 bases; bases with no gene match: 12. The CDR3 protein is CSAHRDRAELQYF. For the CDR3, the DNA is TGCAGTGCACACCGGGACAGGGCCGAGTTGCAGTACTTC.

In its sample, this clonotype was seen many times. The chain joins TRBV11-2 to TRBJ2-3, with 12 bases matching TRBD2. The CDR3 has 14 residues. Germline V gives CDR1 SGHAT, CDR2 FQNNGV. The V gene end was trimmed by 5 bases and the J gene end by 5 bases; junction bases not matched to a gene: 2. The CDR3 spells CASSRLAGEDTQYF. For the CDR3, the DNA is TGTGCCAGCAGCAGACTAGCGGGAGAAGATACGCAGTATTTT.

This clonotype was counted at least ten times. V is TRBV5-1 and J is TRBJ1-1; the D is unclear. The CDR3 loop spans 15 amino acids. V shed 0 bases and J shed 2 bases, with 11 bases lying between them. CDR1 SGHRS and CDR2 YFSETQ come from the germline V gene. The CDR3 nucleotides read TGCGCCAGCAGCTTGGAATCAATTGGTAACACTGAAGCTTTCTTT. This translates into CASSLESIGNTEAFF. Filled out from reference TRBV5-1 and TRBJ1-1, the complete variable domain reads KAGVTQTPRYLIKTRGQQVTLSCSPISGHRSVSWYQQTPGQGLQFLFEYFSETQRNKGNFPGRFSGRQFSNSRSEMNVSTLELGDSALYLCASSLESIGNTEAFFGQGTRLTVV.

The sample holds many counts of this clonotype. The chain combines TRBV5-1 with TRBJ2-7; D tentatively fits TRBD1 or TRBD2 (5 bases each). This CDR3 region has 17 residues. V shed 0 bases and J shed 5 bases, with 21 bases lying between them. Per the germline V gene, CDR1 is SGHRS and CDR2 is YFSETQ. The CDR3 region is CASSLDGVTDSGHEQYF. In nucleotides, the CDR3 is TGCGCCAGCAGCTTGGACGGTGTCACGGACTCGGGGCACGAGCAGTACTTC.

This clonotype was recorded many times. CDR3 nucleotide sequence: TGTGCCAGCAGTGGGGGAGGGAGGGATACGCAGTATTTT. Translating it yields CASSGGGRDTQYF. The V call is TRBV25-1, the J call TRBJ2-3; 7 positions agree with TRBD2. J was trimmed by 6 bases and V by 4 bases; bases with no gene match: 4. The V gene's germline CDR1 is MGHDK and CDR2 SYGVNS. The CDR3 loop spans 13 amino acids.

This clonotype showed up many times. The chain combines TRBV5-6 with TRBJ2-7; 7 nucleotides align to TRBD2. The CDR3 loop spans 15 amino acids. Germline CDR1 and CDR2: SGHDT and YYEEEE. V trimming: 4 bases; J trimming: 2 bases; junction bases outside the gene matches: 9. The CDR3 bases are TGTGCCAGCAGCCCGGGACTACTGGGCACCTACGAGCAGTACTTC. It encodes CASSPGLLGTYEQYF.

Ten or more counts support this clonotype. The rearrangement joins TRBV19 to TRBJ1-5; D perhaps matches TRBD1 (5 bases). The CDR3 sequence is 16 residues long. CDR1 LNHDA and CDR2 SQIVND come from the germline V gene (reference sequence). Trimming removed 8 bases at V and 0 bases at J, with 17 bases between. The CDR3 DNA sequence: TGTGCCAGTGTAAGGGAGGGGATTGATAGCAATCAGCCCCAGCATTTT. This encodes CASVREGIDSNQPQHF.

This chain links TRBV2 with TRBJ1-6, with D unresolved. Between the trimmed V and J ends, which lost 5 bases and 7 bases, there was a span of 15 bases. There are 15 residues in the CDR3. The germline V gene encodes CDR1 SNHLY and CDR2 FYNNEI. The CDR3: CASSRSGERNSPLHF. The CDR3, as DNA: TGTGCCAGCAGTCGTTCTGGGGAAAGGAATTCACCCCTCCACTTT.

This clonotype was observed at least ten times. J is TRBJ2-1 and V is TRBV29-1; D perhaps matches TRBD2 (5 bases). Germline V gene lookup returns CDR1 SQVTM and CDR2 ANQGSEA. Trimming left V 1 base short and J 0 bases short, with 16 bases between. CDR3 length: 17 amino acids. CDR3 nucleotides: TGCAGCGTTGAAGGTAGAGGGCGGCTGAGCTCCTACAATGAGCAGTTCTTC. As protein: CSVEGRGRLSSYNEQFF.